This TCR beta chain was sequenced in a study of vaccination effects on CD4 cells after COVID-19. Scientists isolated CD4+ T cells after an approximately ten-day culture period ended. The germline V gene has CDR1 LGHDT and CDR2 YNNKEL (reference sequence). The J segment lost 0 bases and the V segment lost 0 bases, leaving 2 bases of the junction unmatched. The CDR3 is made up of 15 amino acids. Repertoires were generated with immunoSEQ multiplex PCR, while TCRdb's copy carries only in-frame clones and drops some. The table records about 64,000 clones, under 80% of them present only once. In its sample, this clone was seen once. Its target is not known.

This clonotype originated in a human donor who had a prior SARS-CoV-2 infection. The sequences come from CD4+ T cells from PBMCs cultured without peptide, collected before COVID-19 vaccination. This sequence joins TRBV3-1 (or the pseudogene TRBV3-2) and TRBJ2-7, with 7 bases matching TRBD1. Here the CDR3 DNA reads TGTGCCAGCAGCCAAGAGAGGGGGCTCTCCTACGAGCAGTACTTC. The encoded protein is CASSQERGLSYEQYF.